A single sample gave rise to the 27 T cell receptor beta chains below, sequenced in a study of T-cell memory formation after mild COVID-19 (dated by TCRdb to the early 2020s). Libraries came from 5' RACE. The reads were generated on an Illumina NovaSeq 6000. TCRdb reprocessing: public reads trimmed at Q25 with fastp, clones called with MiXCR, in-frame beta chains kept. Each entry is one CDR3 protein sequence, shown with its most common DNA and genes. The sample table lists some 440,000 distinct CDR3 sequences, around 25% of them with a count of one. About an eighth of the sample rests with the top ten. The material sequenced was PBMCs or a T cell subset sorted from them (not recorded which). These receptors all stem from an adult woman who had mild COVID-19 (a few samples of this study predate the infection). The sample titles of this study are shuffled in the database, so cell type and time point are left out; the donor was told from shared clones.

V usage is TRBV25-1 and J usage is TRBJ2-5; no clear D gene. There are 12 residues in the CDR3. Trimming took 2 bases from V and 4 from J, leaving 5 bases between them. CDR1 is MGHDK and CDR2 is SYGVNS in the germline V gene. CDR3 DNA sequence: TGTGCCAGCAGTGAACCCCCAGAGACCCAGTACTTC. It yields the protein CASSEPPETQYF.

This clonotype was observed a handful of times. This rearrangement joins TRBV4-1 to TRBJ1-4; D might be TRBD1 (6 bases). The CDR3 length is 13 residues. Germline V gives CDR1 MGHRA, CDR2 YSYEKL. With 1 base removed from V and 14 bases from J, the gap between germline ends came to 14 bases. CDR3 protein: CASSQVVGTILFF. DNA for the CDR3: TGCGCCAGCAGCCAAGTAGTAGGGACAATCCTGTTTTTT.

This clonotype has a handful of counts. V and J are TRBV29-1 and TRBJ1-2; no definite D call. This CDR3 is 11 amino acids long. With 0 bases removed from V and 6 bases from J, the gap between germline ends came to 5 bases. The germline V gene encodes CDR1 SQVTM and CDR2 ANQGSEA. The CDR3 coding sequence is TGCAGCGTTGAAGAGTTAGATGGCTACACCTTC. Translating it yields CSVEELDGYTF.

The V gene is TRBV13, the J gene TRBJ2-3; 7 nucleotides match TRBD2. The J segment lost 3 bases and the V segment lost 4 bases, leaving 7 bases of the junction unmatched. In germline, CDR1 is PRHDT, CDR2 FYEKMQ (reference sequence). The CDR3 runs 15 residues. The CDR3 spells CASSSPAGETDTQYF. The DNA for the CDR3 is TGTGCCAGCAGCTCGCCGGCGGGGGAGACAGATACGCAGTATTTT. The complete variable domain, with remaining parts taken from reference TRBV13 and TRBJ2-3, reads AAGVIQSPRHLIKEKRETATLKCYPIPRHDTVYWYQQGPGQDPQFLISFYEKMQSDKGSIPDRFSAQQFSDYHSELNMSSLELGDSALYFCASSSPAGETDTQYFGPGTRLTVL.

This clonotype was seen a handful of times. The chain has TRBV10-3 and TRBJ2-1; D gene uncertain. The CDR3 length is 14 residues. Germline loops: CDR1 ENHRY, CDR2 SYGVKD. V was cut by 2 bases and J by 6 bases, with 11 bases left in between. CDR3 sequence: CAISEAPWSNEQFF. Here the CDR3 DNA reads TGTGCCATCAGTGAGGCCCCATGGAGCAATGAGCAGTTCTTC.

The V and J genes are TRBV5-5 and TRBJ2-5; D call uncertain. The germline V gene encodes CDR1 SGHKS and CDR2 YYEKEE (reference sequence). The CDR3 loop spans 12 amino acids. The V end lost 3 bases, the J end lost 4 bases, and 7 bases lay between the germline ends. In DNA, the CDR3 is TGTGCCAGCAGCTGGGTAAGAGAGACCCAGTACTTC. Translated, it gives CASSWVRETQYF. Variable domain in full (rest from reference TRBV5-5 and TRBJ2-5): DAGVTQSPTHLIKTRGQQVTLRCSPISGHKSVSWYQQVLGQGPQFIFQYYEKEERGRGNFPDRFSARQFPNYSSELNVNALLLGDSALYLCASSWVRETQYFGPGTRLLVL.

This clonotype was recorded only once. The CDR3 bases are TGTGCTAGTGGTTTGGTACTGATAGCGGGAGAAAGTGAGACCCAGTACTTC. Amino acid sequence: CASGLVLIAGESETQYF. The genes are TRBV12-5 and TRBJ2-5; 9 bases are shared with TRBD2. Germline V CDR1 and CDR2: LGHNT, FRNRAP. The CDR3 consists of 17 residues. With V trimmed by 0 bases and J by 5 bases, 10 bases remained unmatched.

V usage is TRBV4-3 and J usage is TRBJ1-2; D gene ambiguous. Trimming took off 4 bases at V and 8 bases at J, with 14 bases between the two ends. Germline V CDR1 and CDR2: LGHNA, YSLEER. This CDR3 has 13 amino acids. CDR3 in DNA: TGCGCCAGCAGCCCTACAACCCGAGGGGGCTACACCTTC. As protein: CASSPTTRGGYTF.

CDR3 nucleotide sequence: TGTGCCAGCAGCGACAGGGAGGTATATACAGATACGCAGTATTTT. Its protein is CASSDREVYTDTQYF. The rearrangement links TRBV28 to TRBJ2-3, with D tentatively TRBD1 (7 bases). The V end was cut by 6 bases, the J end by 3 bases, with 16 bases between. There are 15 residues in the CDR3. CDR1 and CDR2 (germline): MDHEN, SYDVKM. Drawing the rest from reference TRBV28 and TRBJ2-3, the complete variable domain is DVKVTQSSRYLVKRTGEKVFLECVQDMDHENMFWYRQDPGLGLRLIYFSYDVKMKEKGDIPEGYSVSREKKERFSLILESASTNQTSMYLCASSDREVYTDTQYFGPGTRLTVL.

This clonotype was seen a handful of times. The gene calls are TRBV18 and TRBJ2-5; D possibly matches TRBD1 or TRBD2 (5 bases each). This CDR3 has 16 residues. Germline lookup yields CDR1 KGHSH and CDR2 LQKENI. The V end lost 1 base, the J end lost 3 bases, and 15 bases lay between the germline ends. CDR3 in amino acids: CASSPLPGRFKETQYF. Written as DNA, the CDR3 is TGTGCCAGCTCACCACTACCGGGACGGTTCAAAGAGACCCAGTACTTC.

The J gene is TRBJ2-7, the V gene TRBV5-1, with D maybe TRBD2 (5 bases). Germline V gives CDR1 SGHRS, CDR2 YFSETQ. The CDR3 consists of 15 residues. The germline V and J ends were trimmed by 0 bases and 5 bases, with 15 bases remaining between them. CDR3 sequence: CASSLGSGLGNEQYF. The CDR3 DNA follows: TGCGCCAGCAGCTTGGGAAGCGGACTCGGGAACGAGCAGTACTTC.

This clonotype was counted between two and nine times. The chain joins TRBV12-3 or TRBV12-4 to TRBJ2-5; the D is unclear. This CDR3 spans 13 amino acids. The germline V and J ends were trimmed by 5 bases and 1 base, with 8 bases remaining between them. Written as DNA, the CDR3 is TGTGCCAGCAGTCCCCCAGCCCAAGAGACCCAGTACTTC. As protein: CASSPPAQETQYF.

This clonotype turned up a few times. The rearrangement links TRBV15 to TRBJ2-3; perhaps TRBD2 as D (5 bases). Trimming left V 3 bases short and J 2 bases short, with 18 bases between. Germline assignment: CDR1 LNHNV and CDR2 YYDKDF (reference sequence). This CDR3 has 17 residues. CDR3 residues: CATSSQKAEKFTDTQYF. CDR3 bases: TGTGCCACCAGCAGCCAGAAAGCGGAGAAATTCACAGATACGCAGTATTTT.

The chain couples TRBV19 to TRBJ2-2, with D maybe TRBD1 (5 bases). Germline-derived CDR1 and CDR2 are LNHDA and SQIVND (reference sequence). The V and J ends lost 4 bases and 5 bases respectively, with 14 bases between them. The CDR3 loop spans 15 amino acids. CDR3 residues: CASSTQRGTTGELFF. The DNA of the CDR3 is TGTGCCAGTAGTACACAAAGGGGAACGACCGGGGAGCTGTTTTTT.

The chain has TRBV2 and TRBJ2-7, with TRBD1 matching 7 bases. V shed 5 bases and J 3 bases; nucleotides not matched to a gene: 7. The CDR3 length is 14 residues. Germline CDR1 and CDR2: SNHLY and FYNNEI. In DNA, the CDR3 is TGTGCCAGCAGTACCGGGACAGCAGACTACGAGCAGTACTTC. This encodes CASSTGTADYEQYF.

The chain has TRBV12-3 or TRBV12-4 and TRBJ1-2; a possible D gene is TRBD1 (5 bases). This CDR3 comprises 14 residues. The V and J ends lost 4 bases and 4 bases respectively, with 13 bases between them. The CDR3 region has the DNA TGTGCCAGCAGTTCAACCGGGACCCGCTATGGCTACACCTTC. Its translation is CASSSTGTRYGYTF.

This clonotype was detected many times. The genes are TRBV29-1 and TRBJ2-2, with TRBD1 identical over 10 bases. Germline values: CDR1 SQVTM, CDR2 ANQGSEA. This CDR3 has 15 amino acids. Trimming removed 7 bases from V and 2 bases from J; junction bases left unmatched: 7. The CDR3 is CSARQGAINTGELFF. The CDR3 nucleotides read TGCAGCGCAAGACAGGGGGCCATTAACACCGGGGAGCTGTTTTTT.

The chain carries TRBV20-1 and TRBJ2-7, with 8 bases aligning to TRBD2. The CDR3 is 14 residues long. V trimming: 5 bases; J trimming: 2 bases; junction bases outside the gene matches: 8. Germline CDR1 and CDR2: DFQATT and SNEGSKA (reference sequence). The CDR3, as DNA: TGCAGTGCTGAACGGGGGGGCCGGGCCTACGAGCAGTACTTC. Protein: CSAERGGRAYEQYF.

A few counts support this clonotype. Compared with germline, one end of the junction differs, possibly owing to a read error. The chain has TRBV4-1 and TRBJ2-5, with D unresolved. The CDR3 loop spans 12 amino acids. Germline V CDR1 and CDR2: MGHRA, YSYEKL. The CDR3 spells CASSQEFETQYF. CDR3 DNA: TGCGCCAGCAGTCAAGAGTTCGAGACCCAGTACTTC.

The V call is TRBV4-1, the J call TRBJ2-7; D is possibly TRBD1 or TRBD2 (5 bases each). Trimming left V 4 bases short and J 2 bases short, with 12 bases between. The length of the CDR3 is 14 residues. Germline V gene sequence: CDR1 MGHRA, CDR2 YSYEKL. The DNA for the CDR3 is TGCGCCAGCAGCCTCCGGGACGTACCCTACGAGCAGTACTTC. Translating gives CASSLRDVPYEQYF.

This clonotype was picked up a small number of times. The chain joins TRBV6-5 to TRBJ2-2; TRBD1 agrees at 8 bases. CDR1 is MNHEY and CDR2 is SVGAGI in the germline V gene. The CDR3 length is 15 residues. Losses at the gene ends were 2 bases for V and 6 bases for J; bases not matched to a gene: 5. CDR3 bases: TGTGCCAGCAGTTACGACAGGGGATTCTCCGGGGAGCTGTTTTTT. This encodes CASSYDRGFSGELFF.

This clonotype was seen only a few times. V gene TRBV7-9 combines with J gene TRBJ1-1; tentatively, D is TRBD1 (6 bases). The CDR3 is made up of 13 amino acids. Germline assignment: CDR1 SEHNR and CDR2 FQNEAQ (reference sequence). Trimming left V 6 bases short and J 6 bases short, with 14 bases between. CDR3 in amino acids: CASRRPGVAEAFF. The CDR3 region has the DNA TGTGCCAGCAGAAGACCAGGGGTGGCTGAAGCTTTCTTT.

Only a few counts were recorded for this clonotype. The chain combines TRBV7-9 with TRBJ2-7, with TRBD1 as a possible D gene (5 bases). Trimming removed 5 bases at V and 0 bases at J, with 11 bases between. In germline, CDR1 is SEHNR, CDR2 FQNEAQ (reference sequence). This CDR3 is 14 amino acids long. CDR3 sequence reads: CASSPGRDSYEQYF. The CDR3 DNA reads TGTGCCAGCAGCCCCGGCAGGGACTCCTACGAGCAGTACTTC.

This chain uses TRBV5-4 with TRBJ2-3; 7 nucleotides match TRBD2. After removal of 2 bases from V and 6 bases from J, the junction contained 6 bases not matched to a gene. CDR1 SGHNT and CDR2 YYREEE come from the germline V gene (reference sequence). The CDR3 has 14 residues. The CDR3 sequence: CASSFAGEGDTQYF. The CDR3 DNA reads as TGTGCCAGCAGCTTCGCGGGAGAGGGGGATACGCAGTATTTT.

Here the CDR3 reads CASIPPGGTQETQYF. The CDR3 DNA is TGTGCCAGCATCCCTCCCGGAGGGACCCAAGAGACCCAGTACTTC. The rearrangement joins TRBV5-6 to TRBJ2-5; D is perhaps TRBD2 (6 bases). CDR1 SGHDT and CDR2 YYEEEE come from the germline V gene. Deletions cut 6 bases from V and 1 base from J, with 16 bases between. CDR3 size: 15 residues.

The chain employs TRBV20-1 and TRBJ2-4; D not resolved. The CDR3 covers 14 residues. Germline V CDR1 and CDR2: DFQATT, SNEGSKA (reference sequence). Trimming shortened V by 7 bases and J by 0 bases, and 13 bases separated the two germline ends. The CDR3 region is CSESGTLAKNIQYF. CDR3 nucleotides: TGCAGTGAATCCGGAACTTTAGCCAAAAACATTCAGTACTTC.

The V call is TRBV5-6, the J call TRBJ2-2, with 7 nucleotides matching TRBD2. V gave up 0 bases and J gave up 5 bases; unmatched junction bases: 4. CDR1 is SGHDT, CDR2 YYEEEE, per germline. This CDR3 has 15 amino acids. Written as DNA, the CDR3 is TGTGCCAGCAGCTTGGACGGGAGGCGAACCGGGGAGCTGTTTTTT. Its protein is CASSLDGRRTGELFF.